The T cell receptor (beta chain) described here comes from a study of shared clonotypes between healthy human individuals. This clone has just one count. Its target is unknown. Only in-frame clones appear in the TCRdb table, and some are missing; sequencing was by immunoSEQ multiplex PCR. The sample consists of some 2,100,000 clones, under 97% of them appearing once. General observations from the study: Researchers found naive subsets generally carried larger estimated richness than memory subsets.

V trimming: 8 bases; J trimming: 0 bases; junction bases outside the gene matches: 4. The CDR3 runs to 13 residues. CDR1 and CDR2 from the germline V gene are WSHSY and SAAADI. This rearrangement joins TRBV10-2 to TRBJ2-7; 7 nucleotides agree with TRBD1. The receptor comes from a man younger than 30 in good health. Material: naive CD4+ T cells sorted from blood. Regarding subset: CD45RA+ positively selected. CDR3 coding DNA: TGCGCCAGCCTCCGGGACAGCTCCTACGAGCAGTACTTC. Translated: CASLRDSSYEQYF.